This T cell receptor beta chain was observed in a study of vaccination and CD4 T cells after COVID-19. The wider study: At day 14 and again at days 161 to 241 post-vaccination, a few convalescent patients were sampled. Cultures that served as controls received a CEFX pool, an HIV-1 Nef pool, or no peptide.

Time point indicated: late sampling 161 to 241 days after vaccination in a few convalescent patients. Treatment denoted: roughly 10-day PBMC culture with coronavirus spike peptide pools or control peptides (ViraFEST assay). The dates of positive PCR tests extended from March through December 2020 and came before the US Alpha, Beta and Delta variants. The length of the CDR3 is 10 residues. A note on this clonotype: Its antigen is still unknown.

The study sequenced cultured CD4+ T cell DNA using the Oncomine TCR Beta short-read assay. Once CD4+ T cells had been cultured, genomic DNA was extracted from them. TCRdb itself ran the PCR reads through MiXCR, one entry per CDR3 protein. The sample has some 21,000 distinct CDR3 sequences; around 46% are singletons. This specimen consisted of CD4+ T cells from blood, cultured in vitro, obtained about 7 months after SARS-CoV-2 vaccination. The chain uses TRBV21-1 and TRBJ1-3. TRBV21-1 counts as a pseudogene. This clonotype was sampled from a human donor who had recovered from COVID-19. The CDR3 spells CASSIPTIYF. CDR3 coding DNA: TGTGCCAGCAGCATACCTACCATATATTTT.